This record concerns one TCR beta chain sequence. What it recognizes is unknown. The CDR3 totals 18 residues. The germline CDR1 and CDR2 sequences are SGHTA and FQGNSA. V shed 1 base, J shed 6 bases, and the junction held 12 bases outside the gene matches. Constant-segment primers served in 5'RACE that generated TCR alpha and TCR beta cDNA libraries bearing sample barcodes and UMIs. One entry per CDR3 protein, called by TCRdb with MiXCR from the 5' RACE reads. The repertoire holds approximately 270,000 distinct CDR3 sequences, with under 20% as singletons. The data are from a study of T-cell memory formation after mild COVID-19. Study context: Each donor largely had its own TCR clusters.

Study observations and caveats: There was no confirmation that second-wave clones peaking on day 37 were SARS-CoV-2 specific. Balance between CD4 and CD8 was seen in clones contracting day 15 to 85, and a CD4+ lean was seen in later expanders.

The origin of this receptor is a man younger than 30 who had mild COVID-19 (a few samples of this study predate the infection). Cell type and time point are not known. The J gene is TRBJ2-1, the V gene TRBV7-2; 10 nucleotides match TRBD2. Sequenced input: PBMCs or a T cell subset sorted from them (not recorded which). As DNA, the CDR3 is TGTGCCAGCAGCTTAGGGTGGCTAGCGGGGGCCTTTTTCAATGAGCAGTTCTTC. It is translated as CASSLGWLAGAFFNEQFF.